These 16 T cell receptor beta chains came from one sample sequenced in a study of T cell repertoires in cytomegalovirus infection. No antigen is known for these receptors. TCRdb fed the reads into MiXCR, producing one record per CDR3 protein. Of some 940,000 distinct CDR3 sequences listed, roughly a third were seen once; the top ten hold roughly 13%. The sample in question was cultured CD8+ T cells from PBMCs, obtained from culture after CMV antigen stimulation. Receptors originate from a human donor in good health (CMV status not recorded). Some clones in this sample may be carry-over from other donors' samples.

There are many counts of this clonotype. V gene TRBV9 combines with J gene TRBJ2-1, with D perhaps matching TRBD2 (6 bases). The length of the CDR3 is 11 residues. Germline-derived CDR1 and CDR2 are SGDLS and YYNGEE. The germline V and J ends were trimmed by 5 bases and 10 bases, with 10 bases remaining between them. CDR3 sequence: CASSVAGEQFF. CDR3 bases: TGTGCCAGCAGTGTGGCGGGAGAGCAGTTCTTC.

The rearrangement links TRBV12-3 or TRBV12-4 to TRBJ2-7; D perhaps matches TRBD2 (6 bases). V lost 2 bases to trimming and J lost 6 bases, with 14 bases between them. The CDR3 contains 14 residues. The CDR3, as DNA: TGTGCCAGCAGTTTAAACCCAACGGGGGTCGAGCAGTACGTC. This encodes CASSLNPTGVEQYV.

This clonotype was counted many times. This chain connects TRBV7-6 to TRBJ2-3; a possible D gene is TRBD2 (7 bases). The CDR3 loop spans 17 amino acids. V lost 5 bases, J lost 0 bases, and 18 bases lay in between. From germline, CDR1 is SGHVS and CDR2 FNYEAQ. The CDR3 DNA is TGTGCCAGCAGCGTCCCCCGGGGGGCGGCTAGCACAGATACGCAGTATTTT. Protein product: CASSVPRGAASTDTQYF.

CDR3 loop: CASSTDRVNTGELFF. The CDR3 region has the DNA TGTGCCAGTAGTACCGACAGGGTGAACACCGGGGAGCTGTTTTTT. The J gene is TRBJ2-2, the V gene TRBV19, with TRBD1 identical over 7 bases. Germline CDR1 is LNHDA and CDR2 is SQIVND (reference sequence). The CDR3 sequence is 15 residues long. Unmatched junction bases numbered 3, after V lost 4 bases and J lost 1 base.

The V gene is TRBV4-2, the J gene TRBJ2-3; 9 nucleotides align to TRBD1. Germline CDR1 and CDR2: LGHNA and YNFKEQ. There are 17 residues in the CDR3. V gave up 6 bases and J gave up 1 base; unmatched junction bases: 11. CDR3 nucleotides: TGTGCCAGCAGTCCTCCGGGACAGGGTGGGGGCACAGATACGCAGTATTTT. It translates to CASSPPGQGGGTDTQYF.

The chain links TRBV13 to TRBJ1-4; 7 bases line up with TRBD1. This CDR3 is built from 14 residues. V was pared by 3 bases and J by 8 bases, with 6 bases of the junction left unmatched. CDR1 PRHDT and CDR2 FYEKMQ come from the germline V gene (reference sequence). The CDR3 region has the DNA TGTGCCAGCAGCTTCGGACAGGCGGAGGAAAAACTGTTTTTT. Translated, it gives CASSFGQAEEKLFF.

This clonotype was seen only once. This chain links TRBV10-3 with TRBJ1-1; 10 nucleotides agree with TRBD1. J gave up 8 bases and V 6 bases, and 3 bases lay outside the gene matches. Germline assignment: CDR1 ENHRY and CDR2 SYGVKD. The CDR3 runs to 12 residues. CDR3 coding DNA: TGTGCCATCAGCCCGGGACAGGGGGAAGCTTTCTTT. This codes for CAISPGQGEAFF.

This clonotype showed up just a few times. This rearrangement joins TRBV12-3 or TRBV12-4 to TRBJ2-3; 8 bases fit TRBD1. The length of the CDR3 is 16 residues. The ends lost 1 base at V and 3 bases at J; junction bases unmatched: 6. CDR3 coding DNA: TGTGCCAGCAGTTTAGTTTTCAGGGGGCGGACAGATACGCAGTATTTT. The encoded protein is CASSLVFRGRTDTQYF.

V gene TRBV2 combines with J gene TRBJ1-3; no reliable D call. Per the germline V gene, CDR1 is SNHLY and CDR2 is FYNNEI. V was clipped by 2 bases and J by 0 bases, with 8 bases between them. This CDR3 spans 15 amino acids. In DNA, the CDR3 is TGTGCCAGCAGTGAAACCAGTGCCTCTGGAAACACCATATATTTT. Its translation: CASSETSASGNTIYF.

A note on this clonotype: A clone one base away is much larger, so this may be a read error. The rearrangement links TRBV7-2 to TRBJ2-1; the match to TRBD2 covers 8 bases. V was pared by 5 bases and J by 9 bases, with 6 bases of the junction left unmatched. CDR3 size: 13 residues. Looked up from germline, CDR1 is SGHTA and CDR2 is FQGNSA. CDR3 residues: CASSPGLVREQFF. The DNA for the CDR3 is TGTGCCAGCAGCCCGGGACTAGTTCGTGAGCAGTTCTTC.

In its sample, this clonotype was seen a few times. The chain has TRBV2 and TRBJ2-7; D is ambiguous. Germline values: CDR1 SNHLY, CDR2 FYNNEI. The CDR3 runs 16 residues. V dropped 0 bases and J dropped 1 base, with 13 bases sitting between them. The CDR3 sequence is CASSEAINGASYEQYF. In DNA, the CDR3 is TGTGCCAGCAGTGAAGCAATTAACGGCGCTTCCTACGAGCAGTACTTC.

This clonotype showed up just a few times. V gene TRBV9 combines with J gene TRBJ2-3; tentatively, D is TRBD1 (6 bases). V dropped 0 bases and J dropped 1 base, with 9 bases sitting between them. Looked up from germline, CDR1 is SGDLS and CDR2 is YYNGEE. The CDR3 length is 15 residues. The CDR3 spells CASSVEGVGTDTQYF. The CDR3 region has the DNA TGTGCCAGCAGCGTAGAGGGGGTTGGCACAGATACGCAGTATTTT.

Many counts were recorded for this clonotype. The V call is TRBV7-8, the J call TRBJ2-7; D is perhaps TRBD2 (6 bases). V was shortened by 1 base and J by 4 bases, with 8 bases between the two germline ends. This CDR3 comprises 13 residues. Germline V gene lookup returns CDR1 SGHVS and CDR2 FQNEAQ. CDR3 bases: TGTGCCAGCAGCTTAGGGCGGGATTACGAGCAGTACGTC. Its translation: CASSLGRDYEQYV.

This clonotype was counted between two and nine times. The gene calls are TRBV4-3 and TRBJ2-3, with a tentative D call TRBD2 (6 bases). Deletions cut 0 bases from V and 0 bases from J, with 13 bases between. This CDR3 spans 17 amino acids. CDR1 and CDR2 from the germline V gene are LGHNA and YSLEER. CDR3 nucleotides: TGCGCCAGCAGCCAAGATCGGCGGGGCCCGAGCACAGATACGCAGTATTTT. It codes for CASSQDRRGPSTDTQYF.

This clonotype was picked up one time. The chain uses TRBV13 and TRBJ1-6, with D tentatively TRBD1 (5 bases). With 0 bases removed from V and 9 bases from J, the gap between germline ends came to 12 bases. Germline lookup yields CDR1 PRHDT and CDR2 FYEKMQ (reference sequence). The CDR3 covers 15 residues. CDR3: CASSLGHRNVSPLHF. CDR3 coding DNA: TGTGCCAGCAGCTTAGGCCACAGGAATGTTTCACCCCTCCACTTT.

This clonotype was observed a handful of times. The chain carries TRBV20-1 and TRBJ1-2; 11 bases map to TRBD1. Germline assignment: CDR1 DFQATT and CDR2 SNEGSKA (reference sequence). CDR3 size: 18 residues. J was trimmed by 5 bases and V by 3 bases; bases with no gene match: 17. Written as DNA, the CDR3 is TGCAGTGCTAGGGACCCGGACAGGGGGCTTTTATTAGGTTATGGCTACACCTTC. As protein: CSARDPDRGLLLGYGYTF.